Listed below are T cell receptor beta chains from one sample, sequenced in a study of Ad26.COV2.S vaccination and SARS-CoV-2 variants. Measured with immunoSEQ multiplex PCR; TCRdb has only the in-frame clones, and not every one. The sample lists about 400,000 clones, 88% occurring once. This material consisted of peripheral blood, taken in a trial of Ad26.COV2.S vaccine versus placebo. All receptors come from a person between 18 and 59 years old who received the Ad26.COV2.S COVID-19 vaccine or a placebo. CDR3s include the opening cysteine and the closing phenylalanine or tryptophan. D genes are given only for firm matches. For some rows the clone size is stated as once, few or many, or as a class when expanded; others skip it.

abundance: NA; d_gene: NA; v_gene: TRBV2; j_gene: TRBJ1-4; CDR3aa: CASTAERVGEKLFF; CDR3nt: TGTGCCAGCACTGCTGAGAGGGTTGGGGAAAAACTGTTTTTT
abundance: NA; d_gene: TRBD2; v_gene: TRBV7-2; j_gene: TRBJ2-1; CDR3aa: CASSRDYSPSYNEQFF; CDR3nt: TGTGCCAGCAGCCGGGACTACTCCCCTTCCTACAATGAGCAGTTCTTC
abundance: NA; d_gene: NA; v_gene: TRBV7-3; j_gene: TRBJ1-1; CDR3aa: CASSSGWTDKNEAFF; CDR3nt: TGTGCCAGCAGCTCGGGTTGGACCGATAAGAATGAAGCTTTCTTT
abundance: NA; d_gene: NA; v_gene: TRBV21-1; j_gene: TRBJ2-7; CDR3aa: CASKRTGVVHEQYF; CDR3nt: TGTGCCAGCAAACGGACAGGGGTAGTCCACGAGCAGTACTTC
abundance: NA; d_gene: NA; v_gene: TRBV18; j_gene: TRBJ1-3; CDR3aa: CASSSGLRGNTIYF; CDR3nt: TGTGCCAGCTCATCGGGGTTACGCGGAAACACCATATATTTT
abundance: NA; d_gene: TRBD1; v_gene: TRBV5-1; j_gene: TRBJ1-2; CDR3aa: CASSLAGQGGSGYTF; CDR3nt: TGCGCCAGCAGCTTGGCCGGACAGGGGGGTAGTGGCTACACCTTC
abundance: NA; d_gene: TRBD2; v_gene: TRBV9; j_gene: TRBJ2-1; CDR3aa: CASSVESGGYNEQFF; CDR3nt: TGTGCCAGCAGCGTAGAAAGCGGGGGTTACAATGAGCAGTTCTTC
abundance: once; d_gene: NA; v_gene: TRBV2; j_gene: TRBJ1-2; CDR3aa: CASSAQNYGYTF; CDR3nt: TGTGCCAGCAGTGCACAGAATTATGGCTACACCTTC
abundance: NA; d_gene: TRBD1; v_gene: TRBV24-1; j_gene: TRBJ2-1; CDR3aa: CATSDPRLPGTGLGNEQFF; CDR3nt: TGTGCCACCAGTGATCCGCGCCTCCCCGGGACAGGGTTGGGCAATGAGCAGTTCTTC
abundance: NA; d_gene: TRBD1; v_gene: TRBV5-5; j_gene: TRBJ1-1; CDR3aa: CASSLGGQGWNTEAFF; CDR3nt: TGTGCCAGCAGCTTGGGGGGACAGGGATGGAACACTGAAGCTTTCTTT